Each of the 13 T cell receptor beta chains below was sequenced from the same sample in a study of T cell responses to AZD1222 COVID-19 vaccine. Libraries were prepared by immunoSEQ multiplex PCR; TCRdb keeps only in-frame clonotypes and omits some of them. The sample includes hundreds of thousands of clones, 85% to 95% of them seen just once. The starting material was peripheral blood, obtained on day 0 of MenACWY control vaccination. These receptors were collected from an adult in good health.

The rearrangement joins TRBV4-3 to TRBJ1-1; possibly TRBD1 for D (6 bases). This CDR3 spans 19 amino acids. CDR1 and CDR2 (germline): LGHNA, YSLEER. Trimming shortened V by 3 bases and J by 1 base, and 24 bases separated the two germline ends. The CDR3 nucleotides read TGCGCCAGCAGCCAGGACCGAATTGGGACACGGGGATGGAACACTGAAGCTTTCTTT. Translated: CASSQDRIGTRGWNTEAFF.

The V and J genes are TRBV20-1 and TRBJ2-3; no definite D call. The germline V gene has CDR1 DFQATT and CDR2 SNEGSKA (reference sequence). The CDR3 extends over 15 amino acids. The V end lost 3 bases, the J end lost 8 bases, and 21 bases lay between the germline ends. This chain's CDR3 is CSASGRKGTLGTQYF. CDR3 coding DNA: TGCAGTGCTAGTGGTCGAAAAGGAACCTTGGGTACGCAGTATTTT.

The chain recombines TRBV7-8 with TRBJ1-5; 9 bases line up with TRBD1. The J segment lost 2 bases and the V segment lost 8 bases, leaving 1 base of the junction unmatched. This CDR3 contains 13 residues. Germline loops: CDR1 SGHVS, CDR2 FQNEAQ. The CDR3 spells CASWTGGNQPQHF. The CDR3 DNA sequence: TGTGCCAGCTGGACAGGGGGCAATCAGCCCCAGCATTTT.

V gene TRBV3-1 (or the pseudogene TRBV3-2) combines with J gene TRBJ2-1, with 9 bases aligning to TRBD1. With V trimmed by 4 bases and J by 4 bases, 17 bases remained unmatched. Germline loops: CDR1 LGHDT, CDR2 YNNKEL (reference sequence). CDR3 size: 19 residues. CDR3 amino acids: CASSPVQGVWDREYNEQFF. The CDR3 DNA sequence: TGTGCCAGCAGCCCAGTCCAGGGGGTTTGGGACAGGGAGTACAATGAGCAGTTCTTC.

This rearrangement joins TRBV4-3 to TRBJ1-5, with 7 positions matching TRBD1. Germline V CDR1 and CDR2: LGHNA, YSLEER. J lost 5 bases, V lost 0 bases, and 4 bases had no gene match. This CDR3 has 15 residues. The CDR3, as DNA: TGCGCCAGCAGCCAAGATTCAGGGGGGGATCAGCCCCAGCATTTT. It yields the protein CASSQDSGGDQPQHF.

V gene TRBV4-1 combines with J gene TRBJ1-6; TRBD1 matches at 8 bases. The CDR3 sequence is 16 residues long. Germline trimming cut 0 bases from V and 7 bases from J; bases unmatched to any gene: 5. The V gene's germline CDR1 is MGHRA and CDR2 YSYEKL. CDR3 sequence reads: CASSQDRTGKNSPLHF. CDR3 in DNA: TGCGCCAGCAGCCAAGATAGGACAGGGAAGAATTCACCCCTCCACTTT.

The V gene is TRBV30, the J gene TRBJ2-6; no definite D call. The germline CDR1 and CDR2 sequences are GTSNPN and SVGIG (reference sequence). Trimming left V 2 bases short and J 3 bases short, with 14 bases between. The CDR3 is 16 residues long. CDR3 residues: CAWSRAWRLGANVLTF. DNA of the CDR3: TGTGCCTGGAGTCGGGCCTGGCGCCTTGGGGCCAACGTCCTGACTTTC. Full variable domain (rest looked up from reference TRBV30 and TRBJ2-6): SQTIHQWPATLVQPVGSPLSLECTVEGTSNPNLYWYRQAAGRGLQLLFYSVGIGQISSEVPQNLSASRPQDRQFILSSKKLLLSDSGFYLCAWSRAWRLGANVLTFGAGSRLTVL.

This chain connects TRBV24-1 to TRBJ1-1; 7 positions agree with TRBD1. Germline CDR1 and CDR2: KGHDR and SFDVKD. The CDR3 sequence is 17 residues long. J lost 1 base, V lost 1 base, and 8 bases had no gene match. DNA for the CDR3: TGTGCCACCAGTGATTTTCATATGACAGGGTCGAACACTGAAGCTTTCTTT. The encoded protein is CATSDFHMTGSNTEAFF.

The sample holds many counts of this clone. The chain employs TRBV5-1 and TRBJ2-7; no reliable D call. V dropped 5 bases and J dropped 0 bases, with 12 bases sitting between them. Germline CDR1 and CDR2: SGHRS and YFSETQ. This CDR3 spans 14 amino acids. The chain's CDR3 is CASRATPSSYEQYF. The CDR3, as DNA: TGCGCCAGCAGAGCGACCCCGAGCTCCTACGAGCAGTACTTC.

Regarding this clone: Other nucleotide sequences in the sample specify the same CDR3. V gene TRBV29-1 combines with J gene TRBJ1-3, with D unclear. CDR1 is SQVTM, CDR2 ANQGSEA, per germline. V gave up 0 bases and J gave up 0 bases, with 9 bases separating them. This CDR3 region has 15 residues. CDR3 amino acids: CSVEEGRSSGNTIYF. The CDR3 nucleotides are TGCAGCGTTGAAGAAGGCAGGTCCTCTGGAAACACCATATATTTT.

This chain connects TRBV15 to TRBJ1-5; possible D gene TRBD1, 5 bases. Germline V gene sequence: CDR1 LNHNV, CDR2 YYDKDF (reference sequence). The CDR3 sequence is 15 residues long. V was trimmed by 0 bases and J by 4 bases, leaving 10 bases between them. The CDR3 loop is CATSRDPRDNQPQHF. Written as DNA, the CDR3 is TGTGCCACCAGCAGAGATCCCAGGGATAATCAGCCCCAGCATTTT.

This clone was recorded only once. The chain carries TRBV3-1 (or the pseudogene TRBV3-2) and TRBJ1-1; D is undetermined. Deletions cut 7 bases from V and 3 bases from J, with 18 bases between. In germline, CDR1 is LGHDT, CDR2 YNNKEL (reference sequence). CDR3 length: 15 residues. The CDR3 sequence: CASITLGSGHTEAFF. In nucleotides, the CDR3 is TGTGCCAGCATCACCCTAGGAAGCGGACACACTGAAGCTTTCTTT.

The J gene is TRBJ1-1, the V gene TRBV30, with TRBD1 identical over 11 bases. The CDR3 runs 14 residues. V dropped 3 bases and J dropped 6; count of bases not matched to a gene: 6. Germline CDR1 is GTSNPN and CDR2 is SVGIG (reference sequence). The DNA of the CDR3 is TGTGCCTGGAGCCGCCTGGGACAGGGGGCTGAAGCTTTCTTT. Translated: CAWSRLGQGAEAFF.